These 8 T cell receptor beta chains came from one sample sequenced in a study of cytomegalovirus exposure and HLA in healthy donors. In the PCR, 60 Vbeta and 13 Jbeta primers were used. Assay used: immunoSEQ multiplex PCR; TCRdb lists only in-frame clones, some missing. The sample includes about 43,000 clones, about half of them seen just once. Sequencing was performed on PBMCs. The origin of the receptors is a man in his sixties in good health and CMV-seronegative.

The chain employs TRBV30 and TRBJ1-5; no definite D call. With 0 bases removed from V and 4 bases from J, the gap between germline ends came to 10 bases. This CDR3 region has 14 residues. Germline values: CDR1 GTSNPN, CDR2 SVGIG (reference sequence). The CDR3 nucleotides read TGTGCCTGGAGTGTTACACAGCAGAATCAGCCCCAGCATTTT. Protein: CAWSVTQQNQPQHF.

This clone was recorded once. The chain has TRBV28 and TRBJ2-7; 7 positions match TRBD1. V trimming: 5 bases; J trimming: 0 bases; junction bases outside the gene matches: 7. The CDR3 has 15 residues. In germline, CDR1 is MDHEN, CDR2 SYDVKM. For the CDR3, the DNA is TGTGCCAGCAGTACTGCCGGGACAGTCTCCTACGAGCAGTACTTC. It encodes CASSTAGTVSYEQYF.

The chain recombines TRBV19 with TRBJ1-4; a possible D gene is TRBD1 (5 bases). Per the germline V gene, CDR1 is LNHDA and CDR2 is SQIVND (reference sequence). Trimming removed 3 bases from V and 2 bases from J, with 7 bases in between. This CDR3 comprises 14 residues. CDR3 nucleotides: TGTGCCAGTAGTATCAGGGCTACTAATGAAAAACTGTTTTTT. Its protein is CASSIRATNEKLFF. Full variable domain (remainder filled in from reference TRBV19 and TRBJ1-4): DGGITQSPKYLFRKEGQNVTLSCEQNLNHDAMYWYRQDPGQGLRLIYYSQIVNDFQKGDIAEGYSVSREKKESFPLTVTSAQKNPTAFYLCASSIRATNEKLFFGSGTQLSVL.

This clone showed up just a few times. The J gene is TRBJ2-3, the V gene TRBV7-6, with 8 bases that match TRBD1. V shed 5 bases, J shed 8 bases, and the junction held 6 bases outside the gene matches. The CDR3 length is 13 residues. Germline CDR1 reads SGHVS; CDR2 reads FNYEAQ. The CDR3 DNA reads TGTGCCAGCAGCCAAACCGGACAGGGTACGCAGTATTTT. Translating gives CASSQTGQGTQYF.

CDR3 in DNA: TGTGCCAGCAGCAAACGTGCCGGGACTAGCGGAATGGATGAGCAGTTCTTC. This translates into CASSKRAGTSGMDEQFF. The chain carries TRBV11-3 and TRBJ2-1; 11 bases are shared with TRBD2. The J segment lost 8 bases and the V segment lost 5 bases, leaving 14 bases of the junction unmatched. Germline V gene data show CDR1 as SGHNT and CDR2 as YENEEA. This CDR3 is built from 17 residues.

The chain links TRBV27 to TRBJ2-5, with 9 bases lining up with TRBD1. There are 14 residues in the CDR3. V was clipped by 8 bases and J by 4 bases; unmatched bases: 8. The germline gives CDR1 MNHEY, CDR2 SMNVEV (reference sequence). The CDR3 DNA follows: TGTGCCAGCCTCGACCCGGGACAGGGAGAGACCCAGTACTTC. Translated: CASLDPGQGETQYF.

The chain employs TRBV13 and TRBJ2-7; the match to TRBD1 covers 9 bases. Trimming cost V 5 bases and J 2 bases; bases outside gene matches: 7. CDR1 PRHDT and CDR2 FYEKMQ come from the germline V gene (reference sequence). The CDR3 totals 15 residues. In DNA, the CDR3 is TGTGCCAGCAGCGATTCCGGGACAGGGACCTACGAGCAGTACTTC. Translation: CASSDSGTGTYEQYF.

CDR3 protein: CASSFIDNNSPLHF. The CDR3 nucleotides are TGTGCCAGCAGCTTTATAGATAATAATTCACCCCTCCACTTT. The chain carries TRBV7-9 and TRBJ1-6; no clear D gene. The germline V gene encodes CDR1 SEHNR and CDR2 FQNEAQ (reference sequence). CDR3 size: 14 residues. V lost 3 bases, J lost 5 bases, and 8 bases lay in between. Looking up the rest from reference TRBV7-9 and TRBJ1-6 gives the full variable domain: DTGVSQNPRHKITKRGQNVTFRCDPISEHNRLYWYRQTLGQGPEFLTYFQNEAQLEKSRLLSDRFSAERPKGSFSTLEIQRTEQGDSAMYLCASSFIDNNSPLHFGNGTRLTVT.